These T cell receptor beta chains were read from a single sample in a study of cytomegalovirus exposure and HLA in healthy donors. The protocol was immunoSEQ multiplex PCR, while the TCRdb copy is restricted to in-frame clones and leaves out a portion. The sample consists of approximately 110,000 clones, around three quarters of them appearing once. Sequencing was performed on PBMCs. Every receptor here comes from a human donor in good health. Each CDR3 is given with its conserved first and last residue. Each record gives: V gene, D gene, clone size, J gene, CDR3 protein, CDR3 DNA. A D gene is named only where the DNA matches it firmly. Some rows have no size entry. The others give once, few or many, or a class for an expanded clone.

v_gene: TRBV12-5
d_gene: TRBD1
abundance: once
j_gene: TRBJ1-1
CDR3aa: CASRTGSTEAFF
CDR3nt: TGTGCTAGTCGGACAGGGAGTACTGAAGCTTTCTTT

v_gene: TRBV28
d_gene: TRBD1
abundance: .
j_gene: TRBJ1-2
CDR3aa: CASSLRQGAQNGYTF
CDR3nt: TGTGCCAGCAGTTTAAGGCAGGGGGCGCAGAATGGCTACACCTTC

v_gene: TRBV5-1
d_gene: .
abundance: .
j_gene: TRBJ1-1
CDR3aa: CASSLVAGGNTEAFF
CDR3nt: TGCGCCAGCAGCTTGGTGGCAGGAGGGAACACTGAAGCTTTCTTT

v_gene: TRBV6-1
d_gene: TRBD1
abundance: few
j_gene: TRBJ2-3
CDR3aa: CASSEALGQGAGDTQYF
CDR3nt: TGTGCCAGCAGTGAAGCGCTTGGACAGGGGGCAGGAGATACGCAGTATTTT

v_gene: TRBV7-2
d_gene: .
abundance: .
j_gene: TRBJ2-3
CDR3aa: CASSKDSGGTDTQYF
CDR3nt: TGTGCCAGCAGCAAGGACTCCGGGGGCACAGATACGCAGTATTTT

v_gene: TRBV5-1
d_gene: .
abundance: .
j_gene: TRBJ1-6
CDR3aa: CASSPFGGSGENSPLHF
CDR3nt: TGCGCCAGCAGCCCATTCGGTGGGTCCGGGGAGAATTCACCCCTCCACTTT

v_gene: TRBV7-8
d_gene: .
abundance: .
j_gene: TRBJ2-1
CDR3aa: CASSSAGNEQFF
CDR3nt: TGTGCCAGCAGCTCCGCGGGCAATGAGCAGTTCTTC

v_gene: TRBV19
d_gene: .
abundance: few
j_gene: TRBJ1-1
CDR3aa: CASSLTGALRNTEAFF
CDR3nt: TGTGCCAGTAGTCTGACAGGAGCGCTGAGGAACACTGAAGCTTTCTTT

v_gene: TRBV5-4
d_gene: TRBD2
abundance: once
j_gene: TRBJ2-1
CDR3aa: CASSYEGLAGDEQFF
CDR3nt: TGTGCCAGCAGCTACGAGGGACTAGCGGGAGACGAGCAGTTCTTC

v_gene: TRBV10-3
d_gene: TRBD2
abundance: .
j_gene: TRBJ2-5
CDR3aa: CAISESGLAGETQYF
CDR3nt: TGTGCCATCAGTGAGTCGGGACTAGCGGGAGAGACCCAGTACTTC

v_gene: TRBV7-3
d_gene: TRBD2
abundance: .
j_gene: TRBJ2-3
CDR3aa: CASSLTSSGRGTQYF
CDR3nt: TGTGCCAGCAGCTTAACGTCCAGCGGGAGGGGTACGCAGTATTTT

v_gene: TRBV18
d_gene: TRBD1
abundance: .
j_gene: TRBJ2-7
CDR3aa: CASSPMGTGGGEQYF
CDR3nt: TGTGCCAGCTCACCGATGGGGACAGGGGGCGGTGAGCAGTACTTC

v_gene: TRBV14
d_gene: TRBD2
abundance: .
j_gene: TRBJ2-1
CDR3aa: CASSLRLAGAARGVEQFF
CDR3nt: TGTGCCAGCAGCCTCCGACTAGCGGGAGCGGCCCGAGGGGTTGAGCAGTTCTTC

v_gene: TRBV6-1
d_gene: .
abundance: .
j_gene: TRBJ1-1
CDR3aa: CASTQNQGIDTEAFF
CDR3nt: TGTGCCAGCACCCAAAACCAGGGTATTGACACTGAAGCTTTCTTT

v_gene: TRBV4-1
d_gene: TRBD2
abundance: .
j_gene: TRBJ2-5
CDR3aa: CASSPQGTSGQETQYF
CDR3nt: TGCGCCAGCAGCCCACAAGGGACTAGCGGACAAGAGACCCAGTACTTC

v_gene: TRBV27
d_gene: TRBD2
abundance: .
j_gene: TRBJ2-7
CDR3aa: CASIILQRDKTYEQYF
CDR3nt: TGTGCCAGCATCATTCTGCAGCGGGATAAAACCTACGAGCAGTACTTC

v_gene: TRBV30
d_gene: .
abundance: .
j_gene: TRBJ1-4
CDR3aa: CAFKSLPANEKLFF
CDR3nt: TGTGCCTTCAAAAGCCTACCGGCTAATGAAAAACTGTTTTTT

v_gene: TRBV6-1
d_gene: .
abundance: .
j_gene: TRBJ2-5
CDR3aa: CASSPNGYLEETQYF
CDR3nt: TGTGCCAGCAGTCCCAATGGGTATTTGGAGGAGACCCAGTACTTC

v_gene: TRBV2
d_gene: .
abundance: .
j_gene: TRBJ1-3
CDR3aa: CASSQRNRGTLGNTIYF
CDR3nt: TGTGCCAGCAGTCAACGTAACCGAGGGACACTCGGAAACACCATATATTTT

v_gene: TRBV15
d_gene: .
abundance: .
j_gene: TRBJ1-4
CDR3aa: CATSTSAVTNEKLFF
CDR3nt: TGTGCCACCAGCACCTCGGCGGTTACTAATGAAAAACTGTTTTTT

v_gene: TRBV14
d_gene: .
abundance: .
j_gene: TRBJ2-7
CDR3aa: CASSPKAGLLSYEQYF
CDR3nt: TGTGCCAGCAGCCCAAAGGCAGGCCTACTCTCCTACGAGCAGTACTTC

v_gene: TRBV13
d_gene: .
abundance: .
j_gene: TRBJ1-1
CDR3aa: CATCRERTEAFF
CDR3nt: TGTGCCACCTGCAGGGAAAGGACTGAAGCTTTCTTT

v_gene: TRBV28
d_gene: .
abundance: .
j_gene: TRBJ2-1
CDR3aa: CASSFLQAINEQFF
CDR3nt: TGTGCCAGCAGTTTTTTACAGGCGATCAATGAGCAGTTCTTC

v_gene: TRBV2
d_gene: TRBD1
abundance: .
j_gene: TRBJ1-1
CDR3aa: CASSRGTGGGENTEAFF
CDR3nt: TGTGCCAGCTCCCGAGGGACAGGGGGTGGTGAGAACACTGAAGCTTTCTTT

v_gene: TRBV11-2
d_gene: .
abundance: .
j_gene: TRBJ2-1
CDR3aa: CASSLDGAYNEQFF
CDR3nt: TGTGCCAGCAGCTTAGATGGGGCTTACAATGAGCAGTTCTTC